What follows are 29 T cell receptor beta chains derived from one specimen sequenced in a study of post-analysis software for immune sequencing data. Overall study findings and caveats: TRBV5-6, TRBV5-1 and TRBV20-1 belonged to a set of about five TRBV segments that were more frequent in patients than controls.

Sequencing libraries made from TCR beta cDNA carried unique molecular identifiers. One entry per CDR3 protein results from TCRdb running MiXCR on the PCR reads. The repertoire includes some 890,000 distinct CDR3 sequences, roughly half of them detected once, and roughly 4.4% sits in the top ten. For these TCRs, the target antigens are not known. Sequenced material: blood. These receptors originate from a girl aged 10 to 17 with multiple sclerosis.

V and J are TRBV7-9 and TRBJ2-7; D is unresolved. The CDR3 sequence is 12 residues long. Germline-derived CDR1 and CDR2 are SEHNR and FQNEAQ (reference sequence). V was pared by 4 bases and J by 1 base, with 5 bases between. The CDR3 DNA reads as TGTGCCAGCAGCTCCGTTTCCTACGAGCAGTACTTC. Translating gives CASSSVSYEQYF.

V and J are TRBV7-8 and TRBJ2-1, with 8 bases identical to TRBD2. Per the germline V gene, CDR1 is SGHVS and CDR2 is FQNEAQ. CDR3 size: 16 residues. Germline trimming cut 5 bases from V and 3 bases from J; bases unmatched to any gene: 9. Here the CDR3 reads CASSDPREGLYNEQFF. The CDR3 DNA follows: TGTGCCAGCAGCGACCCCCGGGAGGGCCTCTACAATGAGCAGTTCTTC.

On this clonotype: Germline is not matched at one junction end, which may reflect a read error. The chain joins TRBV15 to TRBJ2-1; 11 bases line up with TRBD2. CDR3 length equals 15 residues. Germline V gives CDR1 LNHNV, CDR2 YYDKDF (reference sequence). The CDR3 is CAASGTSGSSNEQFF. Written as DNA, the CDR3 is TGTGCCGCCAGCGGAACTAGCGGGAGTAGCAATGAGCAGTTCTTC.

The CDR3 DNA reads as TGCAGTGCCTTGACTAGCGGGCCCAGAGATACGCAGTATTTT. Its protein product is CSALTSGPRDTQYF. The rearrangement links TRBV20-1 to TRBJ2-3, with 10 bases fitting TRBD2. V dropped 6 bases and J dropped 5; count of bases not matched to a gene: 8. Germline lookup yields CDR1 DFQATT and CDR2 SNEGSKA (reference sequence). The CDR3 is 14 residues long.

This clonotype was seen only a few times. The chain joins TRBV6-5 to TRBJ2-6, with D possibly TRBD2 on 6 matching bases. CDR3 size: 16 residues. With 5 bases removed from V and 2 bases from J, the gap between germline ends came to 13 bases. Germline CDR1 reads MNHEY; CDR2 reads SVGAGI. DNA for the CDR3: TGTGCCAGCAGTCCCCTTAGGGAGGCTGGGGCCAACGTCCTGACTTTC. Residues: CASSPLREAGANVLTF.

The chain couples TRBV11-2 to TRBJ2-1; 11 nucleotides align to TRBD2. The germline CDR1 and CDR2 sequences are SGHAT and FQNNGV. With 3 bases clipped from V and 4 bases from J, the junction kept 8 bases outside the gene matches. The CDR3 is made up of 17 amino acids. CDR3 coding DNA: TGTGCCAGCAGCTTTGGACTAGCGGGTTCCTTTTACAATGAGCAGTTCTTC. Protein product: CASSFGLAGSFYNEQFF.

The V call is TRBV20-1, the J call TRBJ2-3, with TRBD2 matching over 11 bases. Germline values: CDR1 DFQATT, CDR2 SNEGSKA (reference sequence). V was pared by 4 bases and J by 2 bases, with 5 bases of the junction left unmatched. This CDR3 is built from 15 residues. In DNA form, the CDR3 reads TGCAGTGCTAAGGGACTAGCGGAACCCACAGATACGCAGTATTTT. It translates to CSAKGLAEPTDTQYF.

The chain recombines TRBV24-1 with TRBJ2-5; D gene uncertain. The V gene's germline CDR1 is KGHDR and CDR2 SFDVKD. Trimming stripped 9 bases from V and 5 bases from J, with 12 bases between. CDR3 size: 12 residues. The CDR3 DNA reads as TGTGCCACCGGGTTATTCCCGGAGACCCAGTACTTC. This gives the protein CATGLFPETQYF.

This sequence joins TRBV12-3 or TRBV12-4 and TRBJ1-2, with D unresolved. The CDR3 has 15 amino acids. Trimming took off 10 bases at V and 2 bases at J, with 20 bases between the two ends. CDR3 bases: TGTGCCATCTCACGGGGTCCGAGATCGAACTATGGCTACACCTTC. Residues: CAISRGPRSNYGYTF.

The chain couples TRBV20-1 to TRBJ2-7, with no clear D. The CDR3 loop spans 13 amino acids. Germline V gene sequence: CDR1 DFQATT, CDR2 SNEGSKA (reference sequence). Trimming took off 1 base at V and 4 bases at J, with 11 bases between the two ends. CDR3 DNA: TGCAGTGCTAGAGCGGTCGGCAGTTACGAGCAGTACTTC. This encodes CSARAVGSYEQYF.

The chain joins TRBV7-9 to TRBJ2-1, with TRBD2 matching over 12 bases. J gave up 9 bases and V 2 bases, and 5 bases lay outside the gene matches. The CDR3 covers 15 residues. The germline V gene encodes CDR1 SEHNR and CDR2 FQNEAQ (reference sequence). This chain's CDR3 is CASSLPASGRVEQFF. Written as DNA, the CDR3 is TGTGCCAGCAGCTTACCAGCTAGCGGGAGGGTTGAGCAGTTCTTC.

The chain employs TRBV7-2 and TRBJ1-4; D unclear. The CDR3 extends over 16 amino acids. Germline CDR1 SGHTA, CDR2 FQGNSA. V dropped 5 bases and J dropped 0 bases, with 13 bases sitting between them. DNA for the CDR3: TGTGCCAGCAGCACCCGGACCGGAGCAACTAATGAAAAACTGTTTTTT. Translation gives CASSTRTGATNEKLFF.

V is TRBV15 and J is TRBJ2-1, with 9 bases identical to TRBD1. The CDR3 loop spans 19 amino acids. Germline CDR1 and CDR2: LNHNV and YYDKDF (reference sequence). The trim removed 0 bases at V and 7 bases at J, leaving 16 bases unmatched. The CDR3 DNA reads as TGTGCCACCAGCAGAGATCCCACGCGCCCGGGACAGGGTGGAAATGAGCAGTTCTTC. Translated: CATSRDPTRPGQGGNEQFF. Using reference TRBV15 and TRBJ2-1 for the parts outside the CDR3, the full variable domain is DAMVIQNPRYQVTQFGKPVTLSCSQTLNHNVMYWYQQKSSQAPKLLFHYYDKDFNNEADTPDNFQSRRPNTSFCFLDIRSPGLGDTAMYLCATSRDPTRPGQGGNEQFFGPGTRLTVL.

J is TRBJ1-1 and V is TRBV15; D is ambiguous. Trimming left V 5 bases short and J 1 base short, with 11 bases between. The CDR3 extends over 14 amino acids. CDR1 is LNHNV, CDR2 YYDKDF, per germline (reference sequence). CDR3 DNA sequence: TGTGCCACCAGCCCCTCCCTCGAGAACACTGAAGCTTTCTTT. Encoded protein: CATSPSLENTEAFF.

This clonotype was counted a few times. This rearrangement joins TRBV4-3 to TRBJ2-7; 7 nucleotides agree with TRBD2. CDR3 size: 15 residues. The V gene's germline CDR1 is LGHNA and CDR2 YSLEER. Trimming at V came to 0 bases and at J to 4 bases, leaving 6 bases not matched to a gene. In DNA, the CDR3 is TGCGCCAGCAGCCAAGATTGGGGCGGGAGTTACGAGCAGTACTTC. It translates to CASSQDWGGSYEQYF.

The chain joins TRBV20-1 to TRBJ2-7; possible D gene TRBD2, 7 bases. V was shortened by 7 bases and J by 3 bases, with 25 bases between the two germline ends. The CDR3 runs 16 residues. Germline V gene sequence: CDR1 DFQATT, CDR2 SNEGSKA (reference sequence). The CDR3, as DNA: TGCAGTGTCCTGACAGGATCTAAGGGGGGGCGCTACGAGCAGTACTTC. This gives the protein CSVLTGSKGGRYEQYF.

The chain has TRBV2 and TRBJ1-6; D unresolved. Germline V gives CDR1 SNHLY, CDR2 FYNNEI. This CDR3 region has 13 residues. V lost 7 bases and J 5 bases, leaving 9 bases between the germline ends. CDR3 DNA: TGTGCCAGCATGTCAGCCAATAATTCACCCCTCCACTTT. Protein product: CASMSANNSPLHF.

This clonotype showed up just a few times. This chain joins TRBV20-1 and TRBJ2-6; D unclear. CDR3 length: 12 amino acids. Germline CDR1 reads DFQATT; CDR2 reads SNEGSKA (reference sequence). Trimming cost V 7 bases and J 0 bases, with 4 bases left between them. This CDR3 reads CSGGSGANVLTF. The CDR3 coding sequence is TGCAGTGGGGGCTCTGGGGCCAACGTCCTGACTTTC.

This clonotype was observed many times. The chain uses TRBV29-1 and TRBJ1-4; TRBD1 is a possible D gene (6 bases). This CDR3 has 14 amino acids. CDR1 SQVTM and CDR2 ANQGSEA come from the germline V gene. The V end lost 7 bases, the J end lost 2 bases, and 14 bases lay between the germline ends. CDR3 in amino acids: CSAREGGTNEKLFF. The DNA for the CDR3 is TGCAGCGCCCGAGAGGGGGGCACTAATGAAAAACTGTTTTTT.

This clonotype was detected a few times. The chain uses TRBV29-1 and TRBJ2-3; 8 bases line up with TRBD1. V trimming: 6 bases; J trimming: 0 bases; junction bases outside the gene matches: 5. This CDR3 is built from 14 residues. Germline CDR1 and CDR2: SQVTM and ANQGSEA. Here the CDR3 DNA reads TGCAGCGTCTGCCGGGACAGGAGCACAGATACGCAGTATTTT. Protein sequence: CSVCRDRSTDTQYF.

The genes are TRBV20-1 and TRBJ2-3, with TRBD2 identical over 14 bases. There are 16 residues in the CDR3. With 6 bases clipped from V and 2 bases from J, the junction kept 7 bases outside the gene matches. Per the germline V gene, CDR1 is DFQATT and CDR2 is SNEGSKA (reference sequence). The CDR3 nucleotides read TGCAGTGCCCGACTAGCGGGAGGGCCAGTCACAGATACGCAGTATTTT. Amino acid sequence: CSARLAGGPVTDTQYF.

The chain uses TRBV2 and TRBJ2-7; possibly TRBD1 for D (7 bases). Germline assignment: CDR1 SNHLY and CDR2 FYNNEI. V was cut by 5 bases and J by 1 base, with 15 bases left in between. The CDR3 has 15 residues. The CDR3 loop is CASSRSRGVSYEQYF. The CDR3, as DNA: TGTGCCAGCAGTAGGTCCAGGGGGGTGTCCTACGAGCAGTACTTC. The entire variable domain, with the rest obtained from reference TRBV2 and TRBJ2-7, is as follows: EPEVTQTPSHQVTQMGQEVILRCVPISNHLYFYWYRQILGQKVEFLVSFYNNEISEKSEIFDDQFSVERPDGSNFTLKIRSTKLEDSAMYFCASSRSRGVSYEQYFGPGTRLTVT.

The table lists this clonotype with a few counts. V is TRBV29-1 and J is TRBJ2-1; a possible D gene is TRBD2 (6 bases). The CDR3 is 15 amino acids. Per germline, CDR1 SQVTM and CDR2 ANQGSEA. Trimming left V 7 bases short and J 0 bases short, with 16 bases between. The CDR3 DNA reads TGCAGCGCGCGGGGTGTGGCAGACTCCTACAATGAGCAGTTCTTC. It specifies CSARGVADSYNEQFF.

This clonotype occurred a few times. The chain carries TRBV5-5 and TRBJ2-7; 9 nucleotides match TRBD2. The germline V gene has CDR1 SGHKS and CDR2 YYEKEE (reference sequence). V shed 4 bases and J 0 bases; nucleotides not matched to a gene: 8. This CDR3 is 16 amino acids long. The CDR3 is CASSRPGGRGSYEQYF. For the CDR3, the DNA is TGTGCCAGCAGCCGACCGGGCGGGAGGGGCTCCTACGAGCAGTACTTC. Looking up the rest from reference TRBV5-5 and TRBJ2-7 gives the full variable domain: DAGVTQSPTHLIKTRGQQVTLRCSPISGHKSVSWYQQVLGQGPQFIFQYYEKEERGRGNFPDRFSARQFPNYSSELNVNALLLGDSALYLCASSRPGGRGSYEQYFGPGTRLTVT.

This clonotype was picked up one time. This rearrangement joins TRBV3-1 to TRBJ1-4, with D perhaps TRBD1 (6 bases). This CDR3 is built from 15 residues. CDR1 and CDR2 from the germline V gene are LGHDT and YNNKEL (reference sequence). Trimming cost V 4 bases and J 5 bases, with 14 bases left between them. Here the CDR3 DNA reads TGTGCCAGCAGCCCAACAGGGCTTATCAATGAAAAACTGTTTTTT. As protein: CASSPTGLINEKLFF.

The V gene is TRBV7-2, the J gene TRBJ2-1, with 11 bases lining up with TRBD2. Germline CDR1 and CDR2: SGHTA and FQGNSA. The V gene end was trimmed by 1 base and the J gene end by 13 bases; junction bases not matched to a gene: 3. The CDR3 totals 13 residues. In DNA form, the CDR3 reads TGTGCCAGCAGCTTAGTTACTAGCGGGAGTCAGTTCTTC. Residues: CASSLVTSGSQFF.

The rearrangement links TRBV5-1 to TRBJ2-4; D is unresolved. The J call may be wrong; the DNA end is better matched by TRBJ2-7. The CDR3 runs to 13 residues. CDR1 is SGHRS, CDR2 YFSETQ, per germline. CDR3 region: CASSLGADYEQYF. The CDR3 bases are TGCGCCAGCAGCTTGGGGGCGGACTACGAGCAGTACTTC.

This clonotype is a singleton in its sample. The chain combines TRBV30 with TRBJ2-1, with D tentatively TRBD2 (5 bases). V was clipped by 7 bases and J by 11 bases, with 12 bases between them. Germline CDR1 reads GTSNPN; CDR2 reads SVGIG (reference sequence). CDR3 size: 10 residues. For the CDR3, the DNA is TGTGCCTCACGGACTCAGAAGCAGTTCTTC. Translated: CASRTQKQFF.

The CDR3 here is CAISWEGDNYGYTF. The CDR3 nucleotides read TGTGCCATCAGTTGGGAGGGCGATAACTATGGCTACACCTTC. The V and J genes are TRBV10-3 and TRBJ1-2; D ambiguous. Germline V CDR1 and CDR2: ENHRY, SYGVKD. V was clipped by 5 bases and J by 1 base, with 11 bases between them. The CDR3 sequence is 14 residues long.